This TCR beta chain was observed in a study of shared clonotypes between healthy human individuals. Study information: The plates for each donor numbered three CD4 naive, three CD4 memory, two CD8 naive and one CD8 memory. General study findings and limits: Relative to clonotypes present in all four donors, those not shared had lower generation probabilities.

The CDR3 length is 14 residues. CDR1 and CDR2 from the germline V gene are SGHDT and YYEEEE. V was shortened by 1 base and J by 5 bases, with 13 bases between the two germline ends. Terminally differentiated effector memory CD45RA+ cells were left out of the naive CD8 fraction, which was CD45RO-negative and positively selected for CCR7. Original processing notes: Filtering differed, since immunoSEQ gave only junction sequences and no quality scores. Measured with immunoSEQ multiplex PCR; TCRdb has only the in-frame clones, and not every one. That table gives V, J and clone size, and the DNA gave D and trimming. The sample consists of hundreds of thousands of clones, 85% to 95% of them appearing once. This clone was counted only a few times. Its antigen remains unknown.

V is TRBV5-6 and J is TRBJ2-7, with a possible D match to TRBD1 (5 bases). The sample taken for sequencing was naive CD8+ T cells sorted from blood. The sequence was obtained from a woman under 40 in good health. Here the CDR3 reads CASSLRAGYHEQYF. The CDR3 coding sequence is TGTGCCAGCAGCTTGCGGGCAGGGTACCACGAGCAGTACTTC.